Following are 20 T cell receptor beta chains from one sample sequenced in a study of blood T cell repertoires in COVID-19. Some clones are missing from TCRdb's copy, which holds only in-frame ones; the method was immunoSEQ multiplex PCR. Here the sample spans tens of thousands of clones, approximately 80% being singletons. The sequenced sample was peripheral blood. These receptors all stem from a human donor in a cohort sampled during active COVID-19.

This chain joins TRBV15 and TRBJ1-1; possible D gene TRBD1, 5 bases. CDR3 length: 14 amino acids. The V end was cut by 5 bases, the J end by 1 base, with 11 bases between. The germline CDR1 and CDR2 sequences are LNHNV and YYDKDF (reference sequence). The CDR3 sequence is CATSQGSRNTEAFF. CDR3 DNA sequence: TGTGCCACCAGCCAGGGTTCACGGAACACTGAAGCTTTCTTT.

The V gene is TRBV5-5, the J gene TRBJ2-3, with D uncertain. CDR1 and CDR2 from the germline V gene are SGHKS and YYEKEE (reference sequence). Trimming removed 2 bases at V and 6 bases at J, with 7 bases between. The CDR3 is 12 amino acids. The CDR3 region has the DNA TGTGCCAGCAGCTTTATCGGGGATACGCAGTATTTT. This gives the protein CASSFIGDTQYF.

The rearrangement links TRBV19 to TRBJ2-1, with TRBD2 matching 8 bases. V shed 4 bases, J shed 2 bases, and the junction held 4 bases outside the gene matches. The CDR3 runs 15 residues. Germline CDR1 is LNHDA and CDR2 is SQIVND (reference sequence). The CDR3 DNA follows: TGTGCCAGTAGTACCAAGCGGGGGACCTACAATGAGCAGTTCTTC. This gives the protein CASSTKRGTYNEQFF.

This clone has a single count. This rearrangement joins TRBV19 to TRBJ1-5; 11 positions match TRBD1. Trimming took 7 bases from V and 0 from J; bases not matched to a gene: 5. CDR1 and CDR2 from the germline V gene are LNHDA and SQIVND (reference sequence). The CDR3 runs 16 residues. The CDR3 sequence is CASIPDRGLSNQPQHF. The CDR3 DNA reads TGTGCCAGTATCCCGGACAGGGGGCTTAGCAATCAGCCCCAGCATTTT. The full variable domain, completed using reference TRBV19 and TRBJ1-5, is DGGITQSPKYLFRKEGQNVTLSCEQNLNHDAMYWYRQDPGQGLRLIYYSQIVNDFQKGDIAEGYSVSREKKESFPLTVTSAQKNPTAFYLCASIPDRGLSNQPQHFGDGTRLSIL.

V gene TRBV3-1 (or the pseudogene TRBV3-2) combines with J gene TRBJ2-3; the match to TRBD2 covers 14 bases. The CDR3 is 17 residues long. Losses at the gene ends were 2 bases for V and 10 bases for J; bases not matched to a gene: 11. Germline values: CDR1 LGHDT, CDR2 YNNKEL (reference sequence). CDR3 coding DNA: TGTGCCAGCAGCCAATTTCTCCGGGGACTAGCGGGAGTGGCGCAGTATTTT. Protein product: CASSQFLRGLAGVAQYF.

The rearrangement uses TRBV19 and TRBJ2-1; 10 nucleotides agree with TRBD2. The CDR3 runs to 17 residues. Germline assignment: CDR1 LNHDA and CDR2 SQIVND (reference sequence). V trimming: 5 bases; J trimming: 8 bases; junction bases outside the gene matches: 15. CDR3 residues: CASSPSGWRAGGDEQFF. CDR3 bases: TGTGCCAGTAGTCCGTCTGGGTGGAGAGCGGGAGGGGATGAGCAGTTCTTC.

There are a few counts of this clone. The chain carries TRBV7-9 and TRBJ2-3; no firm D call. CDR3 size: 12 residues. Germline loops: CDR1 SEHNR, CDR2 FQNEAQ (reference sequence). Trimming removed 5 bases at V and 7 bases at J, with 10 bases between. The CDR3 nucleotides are TGTGCCAGCAGCGGAGACTTTAATACGCAGTATTTT. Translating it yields CASSGDFNTQYF.

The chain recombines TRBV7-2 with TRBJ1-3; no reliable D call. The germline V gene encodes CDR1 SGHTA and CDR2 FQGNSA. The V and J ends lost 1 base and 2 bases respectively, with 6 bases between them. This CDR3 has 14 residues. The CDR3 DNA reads TGTGCCAGCAGCTTAGGGCGGGCTGGAAACACCATATATTTT. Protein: CASSLGRAGNTIYF.

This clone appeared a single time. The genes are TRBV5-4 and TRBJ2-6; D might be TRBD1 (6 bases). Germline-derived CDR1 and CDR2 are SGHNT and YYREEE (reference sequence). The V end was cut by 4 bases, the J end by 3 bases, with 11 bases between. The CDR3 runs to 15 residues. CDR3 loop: CASSLRGFGANVLTF. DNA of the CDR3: TGTGCCAGCAGCCTCAGGGGATTTGGGGCCAACGTCCTGACTTTC.

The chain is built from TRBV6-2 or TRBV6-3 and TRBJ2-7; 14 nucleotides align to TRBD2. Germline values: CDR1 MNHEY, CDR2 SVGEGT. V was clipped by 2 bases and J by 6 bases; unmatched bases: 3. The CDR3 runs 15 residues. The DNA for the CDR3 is TGTGCCAGCAGTTACGGACTAGCGGGAGGTCGCGAGCAGTACTTC. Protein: CASSYGLAGGREQYF.

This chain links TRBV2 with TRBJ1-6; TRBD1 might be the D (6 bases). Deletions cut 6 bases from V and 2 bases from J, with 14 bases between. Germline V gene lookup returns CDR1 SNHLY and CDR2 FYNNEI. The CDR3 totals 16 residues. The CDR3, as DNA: TGTGCCAGCAGCAACAGGGAACGCACCTATAATTCACCCCTCCACTTT. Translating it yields CASSNRERTYNSPLHF.

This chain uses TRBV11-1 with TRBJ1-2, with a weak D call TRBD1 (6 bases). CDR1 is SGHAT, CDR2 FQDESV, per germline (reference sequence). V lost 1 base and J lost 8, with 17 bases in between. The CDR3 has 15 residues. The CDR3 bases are TGTGCCAGCAGCTTAGGGGGCAGGGGACGAGAAGGCTACACCTTC. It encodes CASSLGGRGREGYTF.

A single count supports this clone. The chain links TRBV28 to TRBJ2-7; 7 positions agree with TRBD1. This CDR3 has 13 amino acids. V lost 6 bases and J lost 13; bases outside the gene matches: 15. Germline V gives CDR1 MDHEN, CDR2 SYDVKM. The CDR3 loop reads CASSLPGQDRTYF. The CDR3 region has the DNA TGTGCCAGCAGCCTTCCCGGACAGGACAGGACCTACTTC.

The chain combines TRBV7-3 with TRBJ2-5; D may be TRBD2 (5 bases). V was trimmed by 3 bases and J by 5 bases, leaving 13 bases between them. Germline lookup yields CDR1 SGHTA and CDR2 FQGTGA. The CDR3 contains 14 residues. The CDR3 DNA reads TGTGCCAGCAGCTTGACGGGATCGGGCGAGACCCAGTACTTC. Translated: CASSLTGSGETQYF.

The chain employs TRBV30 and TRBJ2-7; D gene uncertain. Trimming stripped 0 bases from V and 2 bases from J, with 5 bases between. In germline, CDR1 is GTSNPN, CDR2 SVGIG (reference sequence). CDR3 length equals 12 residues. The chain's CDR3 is CAWSVEAYEQYF. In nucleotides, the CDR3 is TGTGCCTGGAGTGTCGAGGCCTACGAGCAGTACTTC.

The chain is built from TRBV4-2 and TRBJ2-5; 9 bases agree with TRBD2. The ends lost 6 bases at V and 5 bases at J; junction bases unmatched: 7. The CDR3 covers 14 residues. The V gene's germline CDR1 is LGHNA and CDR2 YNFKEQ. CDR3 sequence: CASRRASGDETQYF. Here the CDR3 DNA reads TGTGCCAGCAGACGAGCTAGCGGGGACGAGACCCAGTACTTC.

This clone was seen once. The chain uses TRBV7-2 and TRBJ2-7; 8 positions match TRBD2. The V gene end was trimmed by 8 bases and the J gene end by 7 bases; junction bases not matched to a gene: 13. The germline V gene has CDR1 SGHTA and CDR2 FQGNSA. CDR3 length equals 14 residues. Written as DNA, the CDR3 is TGTGCCAGCTCCAATAGCGGGGCCTGGGGGGAGCAGTACTTC. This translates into CASSNSGAWGEQYF.

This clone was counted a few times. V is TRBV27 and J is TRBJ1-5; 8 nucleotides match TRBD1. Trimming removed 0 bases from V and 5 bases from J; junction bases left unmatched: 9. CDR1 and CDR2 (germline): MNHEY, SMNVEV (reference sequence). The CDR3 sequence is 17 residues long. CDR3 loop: CASSLSPDRGDHQPQHF. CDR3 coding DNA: TGTGCCAGCAGTTTATCCCCCGACAGGGGAGACCATCAGCCCCAGCATTTT.

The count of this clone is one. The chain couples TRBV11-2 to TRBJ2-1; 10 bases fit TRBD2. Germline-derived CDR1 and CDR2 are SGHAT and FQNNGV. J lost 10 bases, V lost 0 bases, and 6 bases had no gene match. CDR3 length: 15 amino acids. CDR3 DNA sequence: TGTGCCAGCAGCTTAGATCTAGCGGGGGCCGAGGAGCAGTTCTTC. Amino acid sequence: CASSLDLAGAEEQFF.

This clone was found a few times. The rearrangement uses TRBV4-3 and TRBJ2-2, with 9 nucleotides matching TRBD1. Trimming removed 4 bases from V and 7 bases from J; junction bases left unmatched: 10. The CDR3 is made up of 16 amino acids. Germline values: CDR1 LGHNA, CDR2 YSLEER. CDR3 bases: TGCGCCAGCAGCCCAAAGCGGACAGGGGTTGGCGGGGAGCTGTTTTTT. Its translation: CASSPKRTGVGGELFF.